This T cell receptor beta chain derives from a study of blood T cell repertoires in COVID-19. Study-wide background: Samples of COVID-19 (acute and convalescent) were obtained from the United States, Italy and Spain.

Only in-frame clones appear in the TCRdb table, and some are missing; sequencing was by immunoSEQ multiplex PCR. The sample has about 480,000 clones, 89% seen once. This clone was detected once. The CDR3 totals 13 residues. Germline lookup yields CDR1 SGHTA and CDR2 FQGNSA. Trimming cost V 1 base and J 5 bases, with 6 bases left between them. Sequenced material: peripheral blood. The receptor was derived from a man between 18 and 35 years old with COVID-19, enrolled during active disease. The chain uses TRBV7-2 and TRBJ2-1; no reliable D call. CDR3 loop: CASSLDGDNEQFF. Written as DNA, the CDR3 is TGTGCCAGCAGCTTAGACGGAGACAATGAGCAGTTCTTC.